This T cell receptor (beta chain) was identified in a study of blood T cell repertoires in COVID-19. Per the germline V gene, CDR1 is MNHNS and CDR2 is SASEGT. The V and J ends lost 3 bases and 3 bases, in that order; junction bases with no gene match: 2. This CDR3 comprises 14 residues. This table comes from immunoSEQ multiplex PCR, and its TCRdb copy is limited to in-frame clones, with some not included. The table includes 250,000 to 350,000 clones, approximately 92% detected once. The chain recombines TRBV6-1 with TRBJ2-4; 7 nucleotides agree with TRBD2. The receptor was derived from a woman younger than 35 who had recovered from COVID-19. The sequencing sample was made of PBMCs or T cells enriched from blood (not recorded which). Here the CDR3 reads CASSEGGIKNIQYF. The CDR3 DNA follows: TGTGCCAGCAGTGAGGGGGGGATCAAAAACATTCAGTACTTC.